The 32 T cell receptor beta chains below were found in one sample sequenced in a study of radiation and T cells in renal cell carcinoma. Libraries were prepared by immunoSEQ multiplex PCR; TCRdb keeps only in-frame clonotypes and omits some of them. In the table there are some 150,000 clones, roughly 84% of which are singletons. Time point denoted: baseline pretreatment blood. Treatment defined: 15 Gy SBRT to primary tumor, nephrectomy 4 weeks later. Here the sequenced sample was blood, taken from a patient whose treatment included radiotherapy and nephrectomy. The source is a woman in her forties or fifties with renal cell carcinoma.

The chain uses TRBV19 and TRBJ2-1; 9 nucleotides agree with TRBD2. Germline V CDR1 and CDR2: LNHDA, SQIVND (reference sequence). The CDR3 sequence is 14 residues long. The trim removed 4 bases at V and 5 bases at J, leaving 3 bases unmatched. CDR3 nucleotides: TGTGCCAGTAGTAAAGGACTAGCGAACAATGAGCAGTTCTTC. Its protein product is CASSKGLANNEQFF.

The genes are TRBV6-5 and TRBJ2-2; 9 bases fit TRBD1. V shed 6 bases, J shed 6 bases, and the junction held 2 bases outside the gene matches. The CDR3 is made up of 13 amino acids. Looked up from germline, CDR1 is MNHEY and CDR2 is SVGAGI. This CDR3 is CASRGDRAGELFF. The CDR3 region has the DNA TGTGCCAGCAGGGGGGACAGGGCCGGGGAGCTGTTTTTT.

The chain is built from TRBV4-3 and TRBJ2-7, with D perhaps matching TRBD1 or TRBD2 (5 bases each). Germline assignment: CDR1 LGHNA and CDR2 YSLEER. With 1 base removed from V and 4 bases from J, the gap between germline ends came to 14 bases. This CDR3 has 15 residues. The CDR3, as DNA: TGCGCCAGCAGCCAAGTCATTGGGGGTGGATACGAGCAGTACTTC. It specifies CASSQVIGGGYEQYF.

In this sample, this clone turned up once. The V and J genes are TRBV9 and TRBJ2-3; 10 positions match TRBD2. Germline CDR1 is SGDLS and CDR2 is YYNGEE. The CDR3 covers 14 residues. Germline trimming cut 9 bases from V and 6 bases from J; bases unmatched to any gene: 10. The CDR3 protein is CATSEAGGRDTQYF. CDR3 nucleotides: TGTGCCACCTCGGAAGCGGGGGGGCGGGATACGCAGTATTTT. The full variable domain, its missing parts supplied by reference TRBV9 and TRBJ2-3, is DSGVTQTPKHLITATGQRVTLRCSPRSGDLSVYWYQQSLDQGLQFLIQYYNGEERAKGNILERFSAQQFPDLHSELNLSSLELGDSALYFCATSEAGGRDTQYFGPGTRLTVL.

This sequence joins TRBV6-5 and TRBJ1-1; D is unresolved. Germline V gene data show CDR1 as MNHEY and CDR2 as SVGAGI. Trimming removed 6 bases from V and 8 bases from J, with 16 bases in between. The CDR3 has 13 amino acids. CDR3 in amino acids: CASRRSREREAFF. CDR3 DNA sequence: TGTGCCAGCAGAAGGTCCCGGGAACGGGAAGCTTTCTTT.

The rearrangement joins TRBV5-5 to TRBJ1-2, with 10 bases matching TRBD1. The V segment lost 1 base and the J segment 4 bases; nucleotides outside the gene matches: 7. From germline, CDR1 is SGHKS and CDR2 YYEKEE (reference sequence). CDR3 length: 16 residues. CDR3 in DNA: TGTGCCAGCAGCTTGTCAGGAGACAGGGGGCTCTATGGCTACACCTTC. It is translated as CASSLSGDRGLYGYTF.

The rearrangement links TRBV6-5 to TRBJ2-3; D tentatively reads TRBD1 or TRBD2 (6 bases each). The V and J ends lost 11 bases and 2 bases respectively, with 20 bases between them. Germline CDR1 reads MNHEY; CDR2 reads SVGAGI. The CDR3 spans 15 residues. The CDR3 DNA sequence: TGTGCCGGGAGGACCGGGACACAGAACACAGATACGCAGTATTTT. Translating gives CAGRTGTQNTDTQYF.

V and J are TRBV19 and TRBJ1-4; no clear D. The CDR3 sequence is 14 residues long. V was pared by 3 bases and J by 4 bases, with 9 bases between. Germline-derived CDR1 and CDR2 are LNHDA and SQIVND (reference sequence). This CDR3 reads CASSIVGFNEKLFF. CDR3 DNA: TGTGCCAGTAGTATTGTGGGCTTTAATGAAAAACTGTTTTTT.

This clone appeared a single time. The chain employs TRBV18 and TRBJ1-5; D perhaps matches TRBD1 (6 bases). V lost 6 bases, J lost 4 bases, and 13 bases lay in between. CDR3 length equals 14 residues. The germline gives CDR1 KGHSH, CDR2 LQKENI. Written as DNA, the CDR3 is TGTGCCAGCTCTCCGGACAGATTAAATCAGCCCCAGCATTTT. The encoded protein is CASSPDRLNQPQHF.

The chain links TRBV29-1 to TRBJ1-3; a weak D match, TRBD1 (6 bases). There are 12 residues in the CDR3. Trimming removed 7 bases at V and 4 bases at J, with 11 bases between. The germline gives CDR1 SQVTM, CDR2 ANQGSEA. CDR3 DNA: TGCAGCGGGGGGGCTGACGGAAACACCATATATTTT. Translation: CSGGADGNTIYF.

The rearrangement uses TRBV7-9 and TRBJ1-3, with D maybe TRBD1 (5 bases). V was clipped by 6 bases and J by 4 bases, with 13 bases between them. CDR1 and CDR2 (germline): SEHNR, FQNEAQ (reference sequence). The CDR3 spans 14 residues. The DNA of the CDR3 is TGTGCCAGCAGATCAGGGTCCGTCGGAAACACCATATATTTT. Translating gives CASRSGSVGNTIYF.

The chain combines TRBV20-1 with TRBJ2-7; D is unclear. This CDR3 spans 10 amino acids. V dropped 6 bases and J dropped 6 bases, with 9 bases sitting between them. Per germline, CDR1 DFQATT and CDR2 SNEGSKA (reference sequence). The CDR3 coding sequence is TGCAGTGCGCGGTCCCGCGAGCAGTACTTC. Translation gives CSARSREQYF.

The table lists this clone with a few counts. The rearrangement links TRBV10-2 to TRBJ1-2, with D perhaps TRBD1 (6 bases). Germline V gives CDR1 WSHSY, CDR2 SAAADI. With 6 bases removed from V and 4 bases from J, the gap between germline ends came to 15 bases. The CDR3 contains 14 residues. The CDR3 sequence is CASRWTGGGYGYTF. CDR3 DNA sequence: TGCGCCAGCAGATGGACCGGGGGCGGCTATGGCTACACCTTC.

J is TRBJ2-5 and V is TRBV13; D remains unclear. Germline V gives CDR1 PRHDT, CDR2 FYEKMQ (reference sequence). CDR3 length: 12 amino acids. V was shortened by 6 bases and J by 5 bases, with 10 bases between the two germline ends. The CDR3 bases are TGTGCCAGCAGGAGGATCGGGGAGACCCAGTACTTC. Its translation is CASRRIGETQYF.

The chain joins TRBV19 to TRBJ1-5, with TRBD1 as a possible D gene (5 bases). Deletions cut 1 base from V and 5 bases from J, with 9 bases between. The CDR3 spans 14 residues. Germline assignment: CDR1 LNHDA and CDR2 SQIVND (reference sequence). This CDR3 is CASSIVVGDQPQHF. The CDR3 nucleotides read TGTGCCAGTAGTATAGTGGTGGGGGATCAGCCCCAGCATTTT.

This sequence joins TRBV5-6 and TRBJ2-7; D not resolved. This CDR3 has 13 amino acids. The germline CDR1 and CDR2 sequences are SGHDT and YYEEEE. V lost 4 bases and J lost 3, with 11 bases in between. CDR3 sequence: CASSPRSVYEQYF. The CDR3, as DNA: TGTGCCAGCAGCCCGCGGTCCGTCTACGAGCAGTACTTC.

The chain joins TRBV7-9 to TRBJ2-7; unclear D gene. Germline V lookup: CDR1 SEHNR, CDR2 FQNEAQ (reference sequence). CDR3 length: 12 amino acids. Deletions cut 0 bases from V and 7 bases from J, with 7 bases between. The chain's CDR3 is CASSLALGEQYF. CDR3 coding DNA: TGTGCCAGCAGCTTAGCTCTGGGTGAGCAGTACTTC. Supplemented by reference TRBV7-9 and TRBJ2-7, the full variable domain reads DTGVSQNPRHKITKRGQNVTFRCDPISEHNRLYWYRQTLGQGPEFLTYFQNEAQLEKSRLLSDRFSAERPKGSFSTLEIQRTEQGDSAMYLCASSLALGEQYFGPGTRLTVT.

V usage is TRBV6-1 and J usage is TRBJ2-3; 13 bases are shared with TRBD2. CDR3 size: 16 residues. Losses at the gene ends were 4 bases for V and 3 bases for J; bases not matched to a gene: 4. In germline, CDR1 is MNHNS, CDR2 SASEGT. The CDR3 region has the DNA TGTGCCAGCAGTGGGACTAGCGGGGGAGAGACAGATACGCAGTATTTT. Its translation is CASSGTSGGETDTQYF.

This rearrangement joins TRBV2 to TRBJ1-2; 7 nucleotides line up with TRBD1. Trimming removed 4 bases from V and 8 bases from J; junction bases left unmatched: 4. The CDR3 consists of 12 residues. CDR1 and CDR2 (germline): SNHLY, FYNNEI. The CDR3 region is CASSGDSFGYTF. DNA of the CDR3: TGTGCCAGCAGTGGGGACAGCTTCGGCTACACCTTC.

The chain recombines TRBV5-6 with TRBJ2-3, with 8 positions matching TRBD2. Germline V gene lookup returns CDR1 SGHDT and CDR2 YYEEEE. The V gene end was trimmed by 4 bases and the J gene end by 3 bases; junction bases not matched to a gene: 13. This CDR3 has 17 amino acids. This chain's CDR3 is CASSQGLVELGTDTQYF. Written as DNA, the CDR3 is TGTGCCAGCAGCCAGGGACTAGTTGAGTTAGGAACAGATACGCAGTATTTT. The full variable domain, with the rest looked up from reference TRBV5-6 and TRBJ2-3, is DAGVTQSPTHLIKTRGQQVTLRCSPKSGHDTVSWYQQALGQGPQFIFQYYEEEERQRGNFPDRFSGHQFPNYSSELNVNALLLGDSALYLCASSQGLVELGTDTQYFGPGTRLTVL.

A note on this clone: In the same sample, other DNA sequences code for this CDR3. The V gene is TRBV7-2, the J gene TRBJ1-5; no clear D gene. Germline V gives CDR1 SGHTA, CDR2 FQGNSA. The V end lost 1 base, the J end lost 7 bases, and 5 bases lay between the germline ends. The CDR3 has 12 residues. For the CDR3, the DNA is TGTGCCAGCAGCTTAGTTGGCCAGCCCCAGCATTTT. Its translation is CASSLVGQPQHF.

This sequence joins TRBV7-9 and TRBJ1-4, with a weak D call TRBD1 (6 bases). Trimming cost V 1 base and J 2 bases, with 11 bases left between them. This CDR3 is built from 16 residues. Germline V CDR1 and CDR2: SEHNR, FQNEAQ (reference sequence). The CDR3 nucleotides are TGTGCCAGCAGCTTAGGCATGGGGGCGACTAATGAAAAACTGTTTTTT. It specifies CASSLGMGATNEKLFF.

The V and J genes are TRBV28 and TRBJ1-3; D ambiguous. This CDR3 region has 14 residues. Germline V gene data show CDR1 as MDHEN and CDR2 as SYDVKM. With 2 bases removed from V and 0 bases from J, the gap between germline ends came to 5 bases. The CDR3 DNA is TGTGCCAGCAGTTTAATTCACTCTGGAAACACCATATATTTT. Amino acids: CASSLIHSGNTIYF.

The chain has TRBV27 and TRBJ2-2, with 8 positions matching TRBD1. CDR3 size: 21 residues. V was clipped by 6 bases and J by 3 bases; unmatched bases: 24. Germline-derived CDR1 and CDR2 are MNHEY and SMNVEV (reference sequence). The CDR3 nucleotides read TGTGCCAGCAGGAAAACGAAGTTGGTAGTGGACAGGGAGATATACACCGGGGAGCTGTTTTTT. Translated, it gives CASRKTKLVVDREIYTGELFF.

The chain employs TRBV4-3 and TRBJ1-4, with D hard to call. Germline CDR1 reads LGHNA; CDR2 reads YSLEER. V was shortened by 0 bases and J by 7 bases, with 12 bases between the two germline ends. This CDR3 is 15 amino acids long. In DNA, the CDR3 is TGCGCCAGCAGCCAAGAGCTCGATCAGGTTGAAAAACTGTTTTTT. It codes for CASSQELDQVEKLFF.

In its sample, this clone ranks as hyperexpanded (1% or more). This chain joins TRBV5-6 and TRBJ1-1, with D perhaps TRBD1 (5 bases). Per germline, CDR1 SGHDT and CDR2 YYEEEE. The CDR3 sequence is 16 residues long. Trimming removed 4 bases at V and 0 bases at J, with 16 bases between. The CDR3 DNA sequence: TGTGCCAGCAGCCCTTCCTCGACAGAAGTGAACACTGAAGCTTTCTTT. This gives the protein CASSPSSTEVNTEAFF. The complete variable domain, with remaining parts taken from reference TRBV5-6 and TRBJ1-1, reads DAGVTQSPTHLIKTRGQQVTLRCSPKSGHDTVSWYQQALGQGPQFIFQYYEEEERQRGNFPDRFSGHQFPNYSSELNVNALLLGDSALYLCASSPSSTEVNTEAFFGQGTRLTVV.

This clone appeared a single time. CDR3 amino acids: CASMWDRDEQFF. CDR3 nucleotides: TGTGCCAGCATGTGGGATCGCGATGAGCAGTTCTTC. The V gene is TRBV6-6, the J gene TRBJ2-1; no definite D call. The CDR3 contains 12 residues. Germline CDR1 and CDR2: MNHNY and SVGAGI (reference sequence). Trimming removed 7 bases from V and 8 bases from J, with 12 bases in between.

The V call is TRBV9, the J call TRBJ2-3; D could derive from TRBD1 or TRBD2 (5 bases each). The CDR3 length is 14 residues. The V gene's germline CDR1 is SGDLS and CDR2 YYNGEE. Trimming removed 4 bases at V and 3 bases at J, with 12 bases between. The CDR3 DNA follows: TGTGCCAGCAGCTACCGAGGGACGACAGATACGCAGTATTTT. As protein: CASSYRGTTDTQYF. Complete variable domain (other parts from reference TRBV9 and TRBJ2-3): DSGVTQTPKHLITATGQRVTLRCSPRSGDLSVYWYQQSLDQGLQFLIQYYNGEERAKGNILERFSAQQFPDLHSELNLSSLELGDSALYFCASSYRGTTDTQYFGPGTRLTVL.

This chain links TRBV6-6 with TRBJ1-2; D is possibly TRBD1 (6 bases). Per germline, CDR1 MNHNY and CDR2 SVGAGI (reference sequence). The CDR3 spans 15 residues. V was cut by 5 bases and J by 0 bases, with 13 bases left in between. The CDR3 bases are TGTGCCAGCAGTCCACTGGGGGCTCCTAACTATGGCTACACCTTC. This codes for CASSPLGAPNYGYTF.

The chain employs TRBV6-6 and TRBJ2-2; D may be TRBD1 or TRBD2 (5 bases each). Trimming pared 3 bases from V and 4 bases from J, leaving 6 bases between. The CDR3 loop spans 13 amino acids. In germline, CDR1 is MNHNY, CDR2 SVGAGI (reference sequence). The CDR3 here is CASSYGGTGELFF. The CDR3 DNA reads TGTGCCAGCAGTTATGGGGGCACCGGGGAGCTGTTTTTT.

This clone was picked up one time. This chain joins TRBV4-2 and TRBJ1-1; possibly TRBD1 for D (5 bases). Germline values: CDR1 LGHNA, CDR2 YNFKEQ. V was cut by 0 bases and J by 0 bases, with 11 bases left in between. The CDR3 is 16 residues long. CDR3 residues: CASSQDLTGLNTEAFF. The CDR3 bases are TGTGCCAGCAGCCAAGATCTAACGGGGCTGAACACTGAAGCTTTCTTT.

This chain uses TRBV5-5 with TRBJ1-5, with D hard to call. CDR3 length equals 14 residues. CDR1 SGHKS and CDR2 YYEKEE come from the germline V gene (reference sequence). V was cut by 4 bases and J by 1 base, with 9 bases left in between. The CDR3 here is CASSLGFSNQPQHF. CDR3 DNA: TGTGCCAGCAGCCTAGGGTTCAGCAATCAGCCCCAGCATTTT.